These 30 T cell receptor beta chains came from one sample sequenced in a study of blood T cell repertoires in COVID-19. Clones were read by immunoSEQ multiplex PCR, and TCRdb kept only the in-frame ones, dropping some. This table has roughly 100,000 clones, less than 90% appearing once. The sequencing sample was made of peripheral blood. These TCRs come from a man in his forties or fifties with acute or convalescent COVID-19.

The chain is built from TRBV28 and TRBJ1-6, with TRBD1 identical over 9 bases. Per the germline V gene, CDR1 is MDHEN and CDR2 is SYDVKM. Germline trimming cut 6 bases from V and 4 bases from J; bases unmatched to any gene: 4. The CDR3 is made up of 15 amino acids. CDR3 in amino acids: CASSSGQGYNSPLHF. DNA of the CDR3: TGTGCCAGCAGCTCGGGACAGGGATATAATTCACCCCTCCACTTT. The full variable domain, rest sourced from reference TRBV28 and TRBJ1-6, is DVKVTQSSRYLVKRTGEKVFLECVQDMDHENMFWYRQDPGLGLRLIYFSYDVKMKEKGDIPEGYSVSREKKERFSLILESASTNQTSMYLCASSSGQGYNSPLHFGNGTRLTVT.

The V call is TRBV3-1 (or the pseudogene TRBV3-2), the J call TRBJ1-4; TRBD1 is a possible D gene (5 bases). Trimming took 1 base from V and 8 from J, leaving 14 bases between them. The CDR3 covers 15 residues. Germline CDR1 reads LGHDT; CDR2 reads YNNKEL (reference sequence). The CDR3 DNA reads TGTGCCAGCAGCCAAGTGTCAGGGTTGTCGGAAAAACTGTTTTTT. This gives the protein CASSQVSGLSEKLFF.

J is TRBJ2-1 and V is TRBV5-1; 10 bases agree with TRBD2. Per germline, CDR1 SGHRS and CDR2 YFSETQ. J lost 3 bases, V lost 4 bases, and 4 bases had no gene match. The CDR3 is 15 residues long. The CDR3 DNA reads TGCGCCAGCAGCCTACTAGCGGGAAGCTACAATGAGCAGTTCTTC. It specifies CASSLLAGSYNEQFF.

This sequence joins TRBV30 and TRBJ2-7; TRBD1 matches at 11 bases. In germline, CDR1 is GTSNPN, CDR2 SVGIG (reference sequence). The V segment lost 3 bases and the J segment 5 bases; nucleotides outside the gene matches: 9. The length of the CDR3 is 15 residues. The CDR3 sequence is CAWRGLGQGADEQYF. Written as DNA, the CDR3 is TGTGCCTGGAGGGGACTTGGACAGGGGGCCGACGAGCAGTACTTC.

The chain is built from TRBV29-1 and TRBJ1-2; TRBD1 matches 7 bases. The length of the CDR3 is 13 residues. The junction had 2 bases not matched to a gene; V was cut back by 1 base and J by 3 bases. In germline, CDR1 is SQVTM, CDR2 ANQGSEA. The CDR3, as DNA: TGCAGCGTTGAAGCCGGGACAGACTATGGCTACACCTTC. Translating gives CSVEAGTDYGYTF.

This clone was seen only once. The V call is TRBV21-1, the J call TRBJ1-1; TRBD1 is taken as the D call from the table, unchecked against the DNA. TRBV21-1 is shown as a pseudogene. The CDR3 loop spans 14 amino acids. The CDR3 loop is CASSTDRRNTEAFF. In DNA form, the CDR3 reads TGTGCCAGCAGCACCGACAGGAGGAACACTGAAGCTTTCTTT.

This clone was found a few times. The rearrangement joins TRBV7-9 to TRBJ2-7, with D perhaps TRBD2 (6 bases). This CDR3 is 13 amino acids long. Germline V gene data show CDR1 as SEHNR and CDR2 as FQNEAQ (reference sequence). V lost 5 bases, J lost 6 bases, and 14 bases lay in between. The CDR3: CASSRGLHGEQYF. DNA of the CDR3: TGTGCCAGCAGCCGGGGACTCCACGGCGAGCAGTACTTC.

The sample holds a few counts of this clone. DNA for the CDR3: TGTGCCAGCAGCCATCCGGGACAGGTGAACACTGAAGCTTTCTTT. This encodes CASSHPGQVNTEAFF. The rearrangement links TRBV4-2 to TRBJ1-1, with TRBD1 identical over 8 bases. CDR1 and CDR2 (germline): LGHNA, YNFKEQ. Unmatched junction bases numbered 3, after V lost 3 bases and J lost 0 bases. CDR3 size: 15 residues.

J is TRBJ1-6 and V is TRBV27; no firm D call. V lost 0 bases to trimming and J lost 8 bases, with 5 bases between them. The CDR3 length is 13 residues. The germline V gene has CDR1 MNHEY and CDR2 SMNVEV (reference sequence). CDR3 in amino acids: CASSLSRDSPLHF. In nucleotides, the CDR3 is TGTGCCAGCAGTTTATCGAGGGATTCACCCCTCCACTTT.

This clone appeared a few times. The chain carries TRBV6-5 and TRBJ1-5; 10 nucleotides agree with TRBD1. V shed 2 bases and J 7 bases; nucleotides not matched to a gene: 8. This CDR3 region has 16 residues. The germline V gene encodes CDR1 MNHEY and CDR2 SVGAGI. In DNA form, the CDR3 reads TGTGCCAGCAGTTACGACCCGGGACAGGGGAGGCAGCCCCAGCATTTT. Amino acids: CASSYDPGQGRQPQHF.

CDR3 protein: CASSWDTSSYNSPLHF. CDR3 sequence (DNA): TGTGCCAGTAGTTGGGACACTAGCTCCTATAATTCACCCCTCCACTTT. The chain couples TRBV19 to TRBJ1-6; a weak D match, TRBD1 (6 bases). V shed 5 bases and J shed 0 bases, with 11 bases lying between them. CDR1 and CDR2 (germline): LNHDA, SQIVND (reference sequence). This CDR3 contains 16 residues.

V is TRBV29-1 and J is TRBJ2-2; tentatively, D is TRBD2 (6 bases). This CDR3 spans 16 amino acids. Germline V gives CDR1 SQVTM, CDR2 ANQGSEA. V was trimmed by 4 bases and J by 4 bases, leaving 19 bases between them. As DNA, the CDR3 is TGCAGCGTTGTTCCCACGGGGGAGTCTATCACCGGGGAGCTGTTTTTT. Translation: CSVVPTGESITGELFF.

The CDR3 protein is CASSVAAGATGELFF. The CDR3, as DNA: TGTGCCAGCAGCGTAGCGGCAGGGGCTACCGGGGAGCTGTTTTTT. V and J are TRBV9 and TRBJ2-2, with D possibly being TRBD1 (6 bases). V shed 0 bases and J shed 5 bases, with 11 bases lying between them. The CDR3 covers 15 residues. Germline CDR1 reads SGDLS; CDR2 reads YYNGEE.

This clone was seen once. The genes are TRBV11-2 and TRBJ1-6; 10 nucleotides agree with TRBD1. Germline V gene sequence: CDR1 SGHAT, CDR2 FQNNGV. The junction had 6 bases not matched to a gene; V was cut back by 4 bases and J by 9 bases. The CDR3 length is 15 residues. CDR3 residues: CASSSLGQGGSPLHF. The CDR3 coding sequence is TGTGCCAGCAGCTCACTCGGACAGGGGGGTTCACCCCTCCACTTT.

The rearrangement joins TRBV6-4 to TRBJ1-2; weak D call: TRBD1 (6 bases). The CDR3 is made up of 14 amino acids. CDR1 and CDR2 (germline): MRHNA, SNTAGT. V was shortened by 3 bases and J by 8 bases, with 16 bases between the two germline ends. The CDR3 sequence is CASSEFRGVGGYTF. The CDR3 region has the DNA TGTGCCAGCAGTGAGTTCAGGGGAGTCGGCGGCTACACCTTC.

The chain carries TRBV6-4 and TRBJ1-5, with D maybe TRBD1 (5 bases). The germline V gene encodes CDR1 MRHNA and CDR2 SNTAGT. This CDR3 spans 15 amino acids. V was trimmed by 3 bases and J by 2 bases, leaving 11 bases between them. This CDR3 is CASSEGGGGNQPQHF. CDR3 DNA sequence: TGTGCCAGCAGTGAGGGGGGGGGAGGCAATCAGCCCCAGCATTTT.

This clone was recorded only once. The gene calls are TRBV4-1 and TRBJ2-1; 8 bases are a match to TRBD1. Losses at the gene ends were 5 bases for V and 8 bases for J; bases not matched to a gene: 5. Germline V lookup: CDR1 MGHRA, CDR2 YSYEKL. This CDR3 is 13 amino acids long. CDR3 amino acids: CASSLSTGDEQFF. In DNA form, the CDR3 reads TGCGCCAGCAGCTTATCGACAGGGGATGAGCAGTTCTTC.

The chain is built from TRBV5-1 and TRBJ2-3, with D perhaps matching TRBD2 (7 bases). The CDR3 loop spans 14 amino acids. CDR1 SGHRS and CDR2 YFSETQ come from the germline V gene. Trimming removed 0 bases at V and 9 bases at J, with 14 bases between. CDR3 in DNA: TGCGCCAGCAGCTTGGACGGGGGGCCGGGGACGCAGTATTTT. Its protein is CASSLDGGPGTQYF.

The chain joins TRBV6-6 to TRBJ1-4, with TRBD1 matching over 8 bases. The J segment lost 4 bases and the V segment lost 2 bases, leaving 3 bases of the junction unmatched. The CDR3 length is 15 residues. Germline V gene data show CDR1 as MNHNY and CDR2 as SVGAGI (reference sequence). CDR3 region: CASSYETGGNEKLFF. The CDR3 DNA reads as TGTGCCAGCAGTTACGAAACAGGGGGTAATGAAAAACTGTTTTTT.

V usage is TRBV6-5 and J usage is TRBJ2-5; 8 positions agree with TRBD1. The trim removed 6 bases at V and 9 bases at J, leaving 12 bases unmatched. Germline V lookup: CDR1 MNHEY, CDR2 SVGAGI. The CDR3 consists of 14 residues. DNA of the CDR3: TGTGCCAGCAGGACTGTGGGACAGGCCCAGGCCCAGTACTTC. Translation: CASRTVGQAQAQYF.

This sequence joins TRBV3-1 (or the pseudogene TRBV3-2) and TRBJ2-3; D might be TRBD2 (6 bases). Per germline, CDR1 LGHDT and CDR2 YNNKEL (reference sequence). This CDR3 spans 17 amino acids. V was trimmed by 1 base and J by 5 bases, leaving 19 bases between them. DNA of the CDR3: TGTGCCAGCAGCCAAGCCCCCCCCGGCGGAGGGAGAGATACGCAGTATTTT. Its protein product is CASSQAPPGGGRDTQYF.

The genes are TRBV27 and TRBJ2-1, with a weak D call TRBD1 (6 bases). The CDR3 totals 14 residues. V dropped 7 bases and J dropped 7 bases, with 17 bases sitting between them. Germline loops: CDR1 MNHEY, CDR2 SMNVEV (reference sequence). CDR3 amino acids: CASTLWGPANEQFF. In nucleotides, the CDR3 is TGTGCCAGCACCTTATGGGGGCCGGCAAATGAGCAGTTCTTC.

V usage is TRBV28 and J usage is TRBJ2-1, with 10 bases aligning to TRBD2. The CDR3 is 15 residues long. The germline V gene has CDR1 MDHEN and CDR2 SYDVKM. V shed 6 bases, J shed 10 bases, and the junction held 12 bases outside the gene matches. The CDR3 nucleotides are TGTGCCAGCAGCGAACTGGGTAGCGGGAGGAAGGAGCAGTTCTTC. It yields the protein CASSELGSGRKEQFF. Full variable domain (missing parts from reference TRBV28 and TRBJ2-1): DVKVTQSSRYLVKRTGEKVFLECVQDMDHENMFWYRQDPGLGLRLIYFSYDVKMKEKGDIPEGYSVSREKKERFSLILESASTNQTSMYLCASSELGSGRKEQFFGPGTRLTVL.

This clone was detected only a few times. The chain links TRBV5-1 to TRBJ1-1; 7 bases fit TRBD1. Trimming cost V 4 bases and J 1 base; bases outside gene matches: 7. There are 15 residues in the CDR3. CDR1 and CDR2 (germline): SGHRS, YFSETQ. This chain's CDR3 is CASSVFGTANTEAFF. In DNA, the CDR3 is TGCGCCAGCAGCGTATTCGGGACAGCGAACACTGAAGCTTTCTTT.

This chain links TRBV10-3 with TRBJ2-7; perhaps TRBD1 as D (7 bases). From germline, CDR1 is ENHRY and CDR2 SYGVKD. The CDR3 totals 14 residues. V lost 2 bases and J lost 3, with 11 bases in between. As DNA, the CDR3 is TGTGCCATCAGTGAGGGACAGGAGGGCTACGAGCAGTACTTC. Translation gives CAISEGQEGYEQYF.

The rearrangement joins TRBV18 to TRBJ2-5; 7 nucleotides align to TRBD2. CDR1 is KGHSH, CDR2 LQKENI, per germline. V lost 3 bases to trimming and J lost 5 bases; unmatched junction nucleotides: 3. The CDR3 consists of 13 residues. The DNA for the CDR3 is TGTGCCAGCTCACCGGGAGGGCCGGAGACCCAGTACTTC. Its protein product is CASSPGGPETQYF.

DNA for the CDR3: TGTGCCACCAGTGATTTGGGCAGGGGGCTGTCCTACAATGAGCAGTTCTTC. It yields the protein CATSDLGRGLSYNEQFF. This rearrangement joins TRBV24-1 to TRBJ2-1; 8 positions agree with TRBD1. CDR1 is KGHDR, CDR2 SFDVKD, per germline. The CDR3 extends over 17 amino acids. V trimming: 0 bases; J trimming: 1 base; junction bases outside the gene matches: 4.

The chain joins TRBV5-1 to TRBJ1-1; 9 bases align to TRBD1. This CDR3 is 16 amino acids long. The germline CDR1 and CDR2 sequences are SGHRS and YFSETQ. The trim removed 2 bases at V and 3 bases at J, leaving 8 bases unmatched. CDR3 sequence reads: CASSLKRDRVDTEAFF. CDR3 DNA sequence: TGCGCCAGCAGCTTAAAGAGGGACAGGGTGGACACTGAAGCTTTCTTT.

The chain recombines TRBV11-2 with TRBJ2-3; possibly TRBD2 for D (5 bases). Trimming removed 5 bases from V and 1 base from J, with 13 bases in between. The CDR3 is 15 residues long. Per germline, CDR1 SGHAT and CDR2 FQNNGV. In nucleotides, the CDR3 is TGTGCCAGCAGCCCTTCACTAGGCGGCACAGATACGCAGTATTTT. It encodes CASSPSLGGTDTQYF. The complete variable domain, with remaining parts taken from reference TRBV11-2 and TRBJ2-3, reads EAGVAQSPRYKIIEKRQSVAFWCNPISGHATLYWYQQILGQGPKLLIQFQNNGVVDDSQLPKDRFSAERLKGVDSTLKIQPAKLEDSAVYLCASSPSLGGTDTQYFGPGTRLTVL.

The chain couples TRBV18 to TRBJ1-5; weak D call: TRBD1 (6 bases). With 8 bases removed from V and 3 bases from J, the gap between germline ends came to 11 bases. This CDR3 is 13 amino acids long. Germline V gene data show CDR1 as KGHSH and CDR2 as LQKENI. The CDR3 is CASADSNNQPQHF. The CDR3 DNA reads as TGTGCCAGCGCGGACAGCAACAATCAGCCCCAGCATTTT.